This TCR beta chain was identified during a study of cytomegalovirus exposure and HLA in healthy donors. Study outcomes and limitations: Several of the most significant clusters appeared, in a later analysis, to be linked to common viral pathogens. The listing of roughly 160 TCR beta chains classed them as cytomegalovirus-associated. Later work found most CMV-associated TCR beta chains apparently HLA-restricted.

As concerns this clone: Antigen unknown.

Both 60 Vbeta primers and 13 Jbeta primers went into the PCR. Profiling relied on immunoSEQ multiplex PCR, and the TCRdb table lists in-frame clones only, not all of them. This sample's table reports about 160,000 clones. CDR3 length: 15 amino acids. Trimming removed 6 bases from V and 2 bases from J, with 15 bases in between. Germline V gene sequence: CDR1 MDHEN, CDR2 SYDVKM. The sequence derives from a woman in her forties or fifties in good health and CMV-seronegative. The chain couples TRBV28 to TRBJ2-3; D is possibly TRBD1 (5 bases). The sequenced sample consisted of PBMCs. The CDR3 sequence: CASRTVKVLTDTQYF. In DNA, the CDR3 is TGTGCCAGCAGGACAGTGAAGGTTCTCACAGATACGCAGTATTTT.